Sequencing of this T cell receptor (beta chain) was carried out in a study of T cell changes during pregnancy in multiple sclerosis. Germline CDR1 KGHSH, CDR2 LQKENI. This CDR3 has 15 amino acids. V was clipped by 2 bases and J by 2 bases, with 11 bases between them. Sequenced by immunoSEQ multiplex PCR; TCRdb stores in-frame clones only, minus some. The repertoire holds 35,000 to 50,000 clones, with approximately 90% as singletons. This clone was found once. The sequence was obtained from a female donor with multiple sclerosis, enrolled in a pregnancy study. The chain recombines TRBV18 with TRBJ2-3, with a tentative D call TRBD2 (6 bases). Sequencing was performed on CD4+ T cells from peripheral blood mononuclear cells, taken in the second trimester of pregnancy. The CDR3 nucleotides read TGTGCCAGCTCACCAATGACGGGAGTCACAGATACGCAGTATTTT. This gives the protein CASSPMTGVTDTQYF. Filled out from reference TRBV18 and TRBJ2-3, the complete variable domain reads NAGVMQNPRHLVRRRGQEARLRCSPMKGHSHVYWYRQLPEEGLKFMVYLQKENIIDESGMPKERFSAEFPKEGPSILRIQQVVRGDSAAYFCASSPMTGVTDTQYFGPGTRLTVL.